The T cell receptor (beta chain) under discussion was sequenced for a study of blood T cells in healthy people across ages. About the research overall: There was about one barcoded beta molecule captured by template switching per two T cells. Study-level findings and limits: Across samples, TCR beta diversity tracked strongly with naive T cell percentage.

Worth noting for this clonotype: The antigen is not known.

CDR3 length: 13 residues. Germline V gene lookup returns CDR1 SGHTA and CDR2 FQGTGA. Next came a second PCR, run for about 7 to 12 cycles, which used a sample-barcoded 5' primer along with a J-beta primer mix. The template-switch adaptor was a 5' adaptor with 12 random nucleotides. It tagged each cDNA molecule. Every individual sample yielded 2.5 million or more paired-end reads (each containing CDR3). Via MiXCR, TCRdb re-called the 5' RACE reads, giving one row per CDR3 protein. The sample has approximately 880,000 distinct CDR3 sequences, about 44% seen once. The V call is TRBV7-3, the J call TRBJ2-5; the D gene is possibly TRBD1 (5 bases). The DNA end is a closer match to TRBJ2-7, so the J assignment may be wrong. The sequenced material came from blood. The TCR was taken from a man under 40 in good health. CDR3 region: CASRSRVSYEQYF. The CDR3 nucleotides are TGTGCCAGCAGGTCCAGGGTTAGCTACGAGCAGTACTTC.